This record concerns one TCR beta chain sequence. The sample originates from a study of cytomegalovirus exposure and HLA in healthy donors. CDR1 is MDHEN and CDR2 is SYDVKM in the germline V gene. The CDR3 is 14 residues long. Trimming removed 7 bases from V and 1 base from J, with 14 bases in between. The PCR contained 60 Vbeta and 13 Jbeta primers. The repertoire was sequenced with immunoSEQ multiplex PCR; TCRdb's copy has only in-frame clones and lacks some. The repertoire holds fewer than 250,000 clones, approximately 80% seen once, with 15% to 19% in the top ten. The chain uses TRBV28 and TRBJ2-7, with a tentative D call TRBD1 (6 bases). The TCR sequence derives from a man aged 35-49 years in good health and CMV-seronegative. Source material: PBMCs. CDR3 in amino acids: CASKSGGQSYEQYF. As DNA, the CDR3 is TGTGCCAGCAAAAGTGGGGGCCAGTCCTACGAGCAGTACTTC. Together with reference TRBV28 and TRBJ2-7, the CDR3 gives the full variable domain: DVKVTQSSRYLVKRTGEKVFLECVQDMDHENMFWYRQDPGLGLRLIYFSYDVKMKEKGDIPEGYSVSREKKERFSLILESASTNQTSMYLCASKSGGQSYEQYFGPGTRLTVT.